Below are 27 T cell receptor beta chains sequenced from a single sample in a study of cytomegalovirus exposure and HLA in healthy donors. The PCR contained 60 Vbeta and 13 Jbeta primers. Data came from immunoSEQ multiplex PCR; TCRdb stores just in-frame clones and leaves some out. The data show about 180,000 clones, around 80% seen once. Sequences were obtained from PBMCs. The receptors were gathered from a girl aged 2 to 10 in good health and CMV-seropositive.

V gene TRBV4-1 combines with J gene TRBJ2-5; no clear D. V lost 1 base and J lost 4, with 7 bases in between. CDR3 length equals 13 residues. Germline CDR1 is MGHRA and CDR2 is YSYEKL. The CDR3 sequence: CASSQVLLETQYF. The CDR3 nucleotides read TGCGCCAGCAGCCAAGTGTTATTAGAGACCCAGTACTTC.

The V and J genes are TRBV5-6 and TRBJ2-5, with TRBD2 identical over 7 bases. The DNA end lines up better with TRBJ2-7; the J call may be wrong. This CDR3 is built from 16 residues. In germline, CDR1 is SGHDT, CDR2 YYEEEE. CDR3 in DNA: TGTGCCAGCAGCCCCCGTCGAGGGAGGGCTTACTACGAGCAGTACTTC. This gives the protein CASSPRRGRAYYEQYF.

V usage is TRBV11-2 and J usage is TRBJ1-1; D gene uncertain. The CDR3 loop spans 13 amino acids. CDR1 is SGHAT, CDR2 FQNNGV, per germline. V lost 6 bases and J lost 3, with 11 bases in between. This chain's CDR3 is CASRAAGDTEAFF. CDR3 sequence (DNA): TGTGCCAGCAGAGCTGCAGGCGACACTGAAGCTTTCTTT.

The J gene is TRBJ1-2, the V gene TRBV10-3; 7 nucleotides line up with TRBD1. The CDR3 has 14 residues. In germline, CDR1 is ENHRY, CDR2 SYGVKD. Trimming took 6 bases from V and 7 from J; bases not matched to a gene: 11. DNA for the CDR3: TGTGCCATCAGGGGGGACAGTTACTATGGTGGCTACACCTTC. Its protein product is CAIRGDSYYGGYTF.

This clone was counted a single time. This sequence joins TRBV5-1 and TRBJ2-1, with 7 bases identical to TRBD1. CDR3 size: 14 residues. The junction had 5 bases not matched to a gene; V was cut back by 3 bases and J by 5 bases. In germline, CDR1 is SGHRS, CDR2 YFSETQ. The CDR3 coding sequence is TGCGCCAGCAGCTATGGTCAGGGGGACAATGAGCAGTTCTTC. This codes for CASSYGQGDNEQFF.

The chain links TRBV5-1 to TRBJ1-6, with TRBD1 identical over 8 bases. Germline-derived CDR1 and CDR2 are SGHRS and YFSETQ. The J segment lost 5 bases and the V segment lost 3 bases, leaving 4 bases of the junction unmatched. The CDR3 is made up of 15 amino acids. As DNA, the CDR3 is TGCGCCAGCAGCTCGAAGGACAGGGATAATTCACCCCTCCACTTT. Its translation is CASSSKDRDNSPLHF.

This rearrangement joins TRBV9 to TRBJ2-3; D possibly corresponds to TRBD1 (5 bases). The length of the CDR3 is 15 residues. V shed 3 bases and J shed 15 bases, with 26 bases lying between them. The germline CDR1 and CDR2 sequences are SGDLS and YYNGEE. The CDR3 sequence is CASSDARRPRTGLYF. The DNA for the CDR3 is TGTGCCAGCAGCGACGCCAGGAGACCCCGCACAGGTCTCTATTTT.

This clone occurred a few times. The chain recombines TRBV6-1 with TRBJ1-1, with D hard to call. This CDR3 has 11 amino acids. The germline V gene encodes CDR1 MNHNS and CDR2 SASEGT. V was shortened by 4 bases and J by 11 bases, with 11 bases between the two germline ends. The CDR3 DNA reads TGTGCCAGCAGTGCTAACTACTGGGCTTTCTTT. This encodes CASSANYWAFF.

This rearrangement joins TRBV19 to TRBJ2-1; 10 bases fit TRBD2. This CDR3 contains 15 residues. The ends lost 1 base at V and 12 bases at J; junction bases unmatched: 9. Germline CDR1 reads LNHDA; CDR2 reads SQIVND (reference sequence). CDR3 loop: CASSIVQRGGTPQFF. CDR3 bases: TGTGCCAGTAGTATAGTTCAGCGGGGGGGCACACCGCAGTTCTTC. Variable domain in full (rest from reference TRBV19 and TRBJ2-1): DGGITQSPKYLFRKEGQNVTLSCEQNLNHDAMYWYRQDPGQGLRLIYYSQIVNDFQKGDIAEGYSVSREKKESFPLTVTSAQKNPTAFYLCASSIVQRGGTPQFFGPGTRLTVL.

This clone was observed a single time. V is TRBV10-2 and J is TRBJ2-3, with 15 bases fitting TRBD2. The germline CDR1 and CDR2 sequences are WSHSY and SAAADI. The CDR3 spans 17 residues. With 5 bases clipped from V and 2 bases from J, the junction kept 5 bases outside the gene matches. This chain's CDR3 is CASSLGTSGGSTDTQYF. As DNA, the CDR3 is TGCGCCAGCAGTCTGGGGACTAGCGGGGGGTCCACAGATACGCAGTATTTT.

The chain recombines TRBV27 with TRBJ1-5; D possibly corresponds to TRBD1 (5 bases). Germline-derived CDR1 and CDR2 are MNHEY and SMNVEV (reference sequence). The CDR3 totals 15 residues. The V and J ends lost 3 bases and 5 bases respectively, with 14 bases between them. CDR3 sequence: CASSFLGRVDQPQHF. The CDR3 DNA follows: TGTGCCAGCAGTTTCTTAGGCAGGGTGGATCAGCCCCAGCATTTT.

The J gene is TRBJ1-1, the V gene TRBV30, with 11 bases identical to TRBD1. Germline V lookup: CDR1 GTSNPN, CDR2 SVGIG (reference sequence). V gave up 5 bases and J gave up 4 bases; unmatched junction bases: 6. The CDR3 is 14 residues long. For the CDR3, the DNA is TGTGCCTGGGCGGACAGGGGGCGACTCACTGAAGCTTTCTTT. It yields the protein CAWADRGRLTEAFF.

V gene TRBV2 combines with J gene TRBJ1-1; D is ambiguous. Trimming removed 7 bases at V and 2 bases at J, with 11 bases between. The CDR3 spans 13 residues. CDR1 is SNHLY, CDR2 FYNNEI, per germline. The CDR3 sequence: CASKVQANTEAFF. For the CDR3, the DNA is TGTGCCAGCAAGGTTCAGGCAAACACTGAAGCTTTCTTT.

The chain uses TRBV6-5 and TRBJ2-7; 10 bases match TRBD1. The CDR3 covers 13 residues. CDR1 is MNHEY, CDR2 SVGAGI, per germline. Unmatched junction bases numbered 8, after V lost 8 bases and J lost 7 bases. CDR3: CASGLDRGREQYF. CDR3 nucleotides: TGTGCCAGCGGTTTAGACAGGGGGCGTGAGCAGTACTTC.

The rearrangement uses TRBV12-5 and TRBJ2-6; D might be TRBD1 (6 bases). The CDR3 sequence is 16 residues long. Germline V gene lookup returns CDR1 LGHNT and CDR2 FRNRAP. Trimming pared 6 bases from V and 0 bases from J, leaving 12 bases between. The CDR3 reads CASGLTGDSGANVLTF. CDR3 sequence (DNA): TGTGCTAGTGGCCTGACAGGAGACTCTGGGGCCAACGTCCTGACTTTC.

The chain employs TRBV30 and TRBJ2-3; a possible D gene is TRBD2 (7 bases). This CDR3 region has 18 residues. The V end was cut by 0 bases, the J end by 2 bases, with 21 bases between. Germline-derived CDR1 and CDR2 are GTSNPN and SVGIG (reference sequence). The CDR3 nucleotides read TGTGCCTGGAGTGTACGACAGGTAGGGCGGGAGTTCACAGATACGCAGTATTTT. Residues: CAWSVRQVGREFTDTQYF.

This chain links TRBV19 with TRBJ2-1; D not resolved. The CDR3 runs 15 residues. Trimming shortened V by 5 bases and J by 0 bases, and 11 bases separated the two germline ends. In germline, CDR1 is LNHDA, CDR2 SQIVND (reference sequence). The CDR3 spells CASSPSRSSYNEQFF. CDR3 coding DNA: TGTGCCAGTAGTCCGAGTCGGAGCTCCTACAATGAGCAGTTCTTC.

The V and J genes are TRBV18 and TRBJ1-1, with 9 bases lining up with TRBD1. Trimming at V came to 4 bases and at J to 4 bases, leaving 10 bases not matched to a gene. Looked up from germline, CDR1 is KGHSH and CDR2 is LQKENI. There are 16 residues in the CDR3. Written as DNA, the CDR3 is TGTGCCAGCTCACTTGGGACAGGGAAATTGAGCACTGAAGCTTTCTTT. Protein sequence: CASSLGTGKLSTEAFF.

This clone was observed a few times. CDR3 DNA: TGTGCCAGTAGTATAACGTCGGCAGATACGCAGTATTTT. The encoded protein is CASSITSADTQYF. The rearrangement joins TRBV19 to TRBJ2-3; unclear D gene. Germline V gene sequence: CDR1 LNHDA, CDR2 SQIVND (reference sequence). V lost 2 bases and J lost 4, with 7 bases in between. The CDR3 runs to 13 residues.

This rearrangement joins TRBV19 to TRBJ1-1; D is possibly TRBD1 (5 bases). V lost 7 bases and J lost 9, with 21 bases in between. Germline V gives CDR1 LNHDA, CDR2 SQIVND (reference sequence). The CDR3 contains 14 residues. The CDR3 coding sequence is TGTGCCAGTATCCCCCAGGGCGAAGCGTTGAAAGCTTTCTTT. Its protein is CASIPQGEALKAFF.

This chain connects TRBV5-1 to TRBJ2-7; a possible D gene is TRBD2 (7 bases). With 2 bases removed from V and 3 bases from J, the gap between germline ends came to 12 bases. In germline, CDR1 is SGHRS, CDR2 YFSETQ. The CDR3 contains 14 residues. The CDR3 coding sequence is TGCGCCAGCAGCTTTTCGGGGGGCGACTACGAGCAGTACTTC. This sequence encodes CASSFSGGDYEQYF.

This rearrangement joins TRBV9 to TRBJ2-1; 10 bases agree with TRBD1. Unmatched junction bases numbered 18, after V lost 2 bases and J lost 7 bases. Germline V gives CDR1 SGDLS, CDR2 YYNGEE. CDR3 length: 19 amino acids. The CDR3 loop reads CASSVDRGGTGRLGNEQFF. The CDR3 DNA follows: TGTGCCAGCAGCGTGGACAGGGGGGGGACGGGACGTCTGGGGAATGAGCAGTTCTTC. Together with reference TRBV9 and TRBJ2-1, the CDR3 gives the full variable domain: DSGVTQTPKHLITATGQRVTLRCSPRSGDLSVYWYQQSLDQGLQFLIQYYNGEERAKGNILERFSAQQFPDLHSELNLSSLELGDSALYFCASSVDRGGTGRLGNEQFFGPGTRLTVL.

The rearrangement uses TRBV13 and TRBJ2-7; tentatively, D is TRBD1 (6 bases). The V gene lost 5 bases and the J gene lost 3 bases, with 26 bases spanning the gap. Per germline, CDR1 PRHDT and CDR2 FYEKMQ (reference sequence). This CDR3 is 18 amino acids long. CDR3 protein: CASSLINRRYRDIYEQYF. The CDR3 DNA reads TGTGCCAGCAGCCTTATTAATCGCCGCTACAGGGACATCTACGAGCAGTACTTC.

This clone has only one observation. The junction departs from the called germline gene at one end, perhaps through a read error. This chain uses TRBV28 with TRBJ1-1; weak D call: TRBD1 (6 bases). The CDR3 is 11 amino acids. Germline CDR1 reads MDHEN; CDR2 reads SYDVKM. The CDR3 DNA is TGTGCCTGCAGGACAGTCCGAGAAGCTTTCTTT. This sequence encodes CACRTVREAFF.

The chain carries TRBV5-1 and TRBJ1-1, with 9 bases identical to TRBD1. Germline CDR1 reads SGHRS; CDR2 reads YFSETQ. The CDR3 spans 14 residues. Trimming at V came to 2 bases and at J to 11 bases, leaving 10 bases not matched to a gene. The DNA of the CDR3 is TGCGCCAGCAGCTTAGAACGGGGCGACAGGGGGGCTTTCTTT. The encoded protein is CASSLERGDRGAFF.

The chain couples TRBV6-1 to TRBJ1-2; weak D call: TRBD1 (5 bases). V was clipped by 7 bases and J by 9 bases, with 18 bases between them. The length of the CDR3 is 13 residues. CDR1 is MNHNS and CDR2 is SASEGT in the germline V gene. This CDR3 is CASMVLGGIRYTF. CDR3 in DNA: TGTGCCAGCATGGTGTTGGGGGGGATTCGCTACACCTTC.

The genes are TRBV6-5 and TRBJ1-2; tentative D call: TRBD1 (6 bases). This CDR3 comprises 12 residues. Per germline, CDR1 MNHEY and CDR2 SVGAGI. Trimming stripped 6 bases from V and 8 bases from J, with 13 bases between. CDR3 loop: CASRTWGGGYTF. The CDR3 DNA reads as TGTGCCAGCAGAACATGGGGGGGCGGCTACACCTTC.